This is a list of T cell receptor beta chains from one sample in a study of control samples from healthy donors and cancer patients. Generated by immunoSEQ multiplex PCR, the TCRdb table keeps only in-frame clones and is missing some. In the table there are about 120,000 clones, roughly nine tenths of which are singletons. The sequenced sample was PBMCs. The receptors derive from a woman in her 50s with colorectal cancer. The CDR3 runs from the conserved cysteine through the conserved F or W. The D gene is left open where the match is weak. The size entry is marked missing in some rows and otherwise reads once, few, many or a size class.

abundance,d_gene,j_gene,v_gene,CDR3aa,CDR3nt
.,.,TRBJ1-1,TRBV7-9,CASSPRTAFNTEAFF,TGTGCCAGCAGCCCCAGGACAGCTTTCAACACTGAAGCTTTCTTT
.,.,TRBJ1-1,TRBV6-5,CASSIGVGAEAFF,TGTGCCAGCAGTATTGGGGTGGGCGCTGAAGCTTTCTTT
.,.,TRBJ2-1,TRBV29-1,CSVDPGWGAYNEQFF,TGCAGCGTTGATCCCGGGTGGGGGGCCTACAATGAGCAGTTCTTC
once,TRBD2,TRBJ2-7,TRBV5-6,CASSLGLAASYEQYF,TGTGCCAGCAGCCTCGGACTAGCGGCCTCCTACGAGCAGTACTTC
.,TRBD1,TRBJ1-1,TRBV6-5,CASSYDRGNTEAFF,TGTGCCAGCAGTTACGACAGGGGGAACACTGAAGCTTTCTTT
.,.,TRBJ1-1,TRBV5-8,CASSRIGLGRDTEAFF,TGTGCCAGCAGCAGAATTGGGTTGGGTCGGGACACTGAAGCTTTCTTT
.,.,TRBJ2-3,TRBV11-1,CASSSSGRLDTQYF,TGTGCCAGCAGCTCCTCCGGCCGACTTGATACGCAGTATTTT
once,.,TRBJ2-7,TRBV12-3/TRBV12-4,CASRKGGEDEQYF,TGTGCCAGCAGAAAGGGGGGGGAGGACGAGCAGTACTTC
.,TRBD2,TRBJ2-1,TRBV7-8,CASSLAAGGSNEQFF,TGTGCCAGCAGCTTAGCGGCGGGGGGTTCGAATGAGCAGTTCTTC
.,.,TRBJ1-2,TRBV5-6,CASSYFAAGVDGYTF,TGTGCCAGCAGCTATTTTGCTGCAGGAGTCGATGGCTACACCTTC
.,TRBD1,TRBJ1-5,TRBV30,CAWGKTGANQPQHF,TGTGCCTGGGGCAAGACAGGGGCTAATCAGCCCCAGCATTTT
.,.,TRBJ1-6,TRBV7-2,CASSLGPGHNSPLHF,TGTGCCAGCAGCTTAGGGCCAGGGCATAATTCACCCCTCCACTTT
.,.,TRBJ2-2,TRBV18,CASSPGGAAGELFF,TGTGCCAGCTCACCAGGGGGCGCCGCCGGGGAGCTGTTTTTT
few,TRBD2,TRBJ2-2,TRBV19,CASSIVEAGRTGELFF,TGTGCCAGTAGTATAGTAGAAGCGGGGCGGACCGGGGAGCTGTTTTTT
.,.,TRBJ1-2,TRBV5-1,CASSLEVAGQNYGYTF,TGCGCCAGCAGCTTGGAAGTCGCTGGGCAGAACTATGGCTACACCTTC
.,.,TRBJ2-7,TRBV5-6,CASSSALQRADYEQYF,TGTGCCAGCAGCTCAGCATTACAGAGAGCTGACTACGAGCAGTACTTC
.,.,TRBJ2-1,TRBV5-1,CASSLNNAEQFF,TGCGCCAGCAGCTTAAACAACGCTGAGCAGTTCTTC
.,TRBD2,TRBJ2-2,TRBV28,CASMASGRTGELFF,TGTGCCAGCATGGCTAGCGGGAGAACCGGGGAGCTGTTTTTT